The present T cell receptor (beta chain) was sequenced within a study of T cells in localized non-small cell lung cancer. This table comes from immunoSEQ multiplex PCR, and its TCRdb copy is limited to in-frame clones, with some not included. Of 900 to 1,100 clones listed, roughly two fifths are singletons. The CDR3 extends over 14 amino acids. Looked up from germline, CDR1 is LNHDA and CDR2 is SQIVND (reference sequence). Trimming shortened V by 1 base and J by 2 bases, and 7 bases separated the two germline ends. V gene TRBV19 combines with J gene TRBJ2-3; no clear D gene. Specimen: normal lung tissue next to the tumor, collected before any cancer treatment. The receptor comes from a woman aged 35-70 years with stage II squamous cell lung carcinoma. The CDR3 loop is CASSIVGYTDTQYF. The CDR3 DNA reads as TGTGCCAGTAGTATAGTCGGCTACACAGATACGCAGTATTTT.